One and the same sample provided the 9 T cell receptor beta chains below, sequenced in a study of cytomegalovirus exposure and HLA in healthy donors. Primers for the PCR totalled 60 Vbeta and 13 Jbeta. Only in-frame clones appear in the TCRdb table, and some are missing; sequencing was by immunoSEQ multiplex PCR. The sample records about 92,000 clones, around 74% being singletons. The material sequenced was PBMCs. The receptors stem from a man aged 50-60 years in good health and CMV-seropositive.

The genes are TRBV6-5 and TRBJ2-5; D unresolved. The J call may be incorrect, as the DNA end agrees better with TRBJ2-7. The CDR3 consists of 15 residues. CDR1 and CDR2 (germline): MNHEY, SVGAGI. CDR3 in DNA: TGTGCCAGCAGTTACTCTCCAGGCTTCTCCTACGAGCAGTACTTC. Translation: CASSYSPGFSYEQYF.

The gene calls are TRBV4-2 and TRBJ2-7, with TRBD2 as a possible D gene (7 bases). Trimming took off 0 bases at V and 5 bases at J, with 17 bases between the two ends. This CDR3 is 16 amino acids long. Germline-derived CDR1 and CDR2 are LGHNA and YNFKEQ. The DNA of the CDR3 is TGTGCCAGCAGCCAAGATAGGGGGGGGCGCTTAGACGAGCAGTACTTC. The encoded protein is CASSQDRGGRLDEQYF.

In DNA form, the CDR3 reads TGTGCCTGGAGTCCCAGGGTGAATGAGCAGTTCTTC. It yields the protein CAWSPRVNEQFF. V is TRBV30 and J is TRBJ2-1; D possibly corresponds to TRBD1 (5 bases). The germline V gene has CDR1 GTSNPN and CDR2 SVGIG (reference sequence). V lost 2 bases and J 7 bases, leaving 9 bases between the germline ends. The CDR3 is made up of 12 amino acids.

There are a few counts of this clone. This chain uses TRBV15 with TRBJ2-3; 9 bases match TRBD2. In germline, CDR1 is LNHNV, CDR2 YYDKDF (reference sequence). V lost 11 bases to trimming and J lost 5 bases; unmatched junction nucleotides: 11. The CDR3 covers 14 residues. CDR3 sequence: CAAGAGGSRDTQYF. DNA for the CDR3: TGTGCCGCGGGGGCGGGGGGGTCGAGAGATACGCAGTATTTT.

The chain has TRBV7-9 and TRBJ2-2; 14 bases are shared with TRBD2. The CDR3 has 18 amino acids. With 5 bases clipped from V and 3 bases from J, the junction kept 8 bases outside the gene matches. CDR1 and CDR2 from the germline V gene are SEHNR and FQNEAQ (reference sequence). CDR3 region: CASSPGLAGGPYTGELFF. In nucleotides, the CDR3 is TGTGCCAGCAGCCCTGGACTAGCGGGGGGCCCCTACACCGGGGAGCTGTTTTTT.

In nucleotides, the CDR3 is TGTGCCTGGGGCGTTGGGGGGAGTACTGAAGCTTTCTTT. Amino acid sequence: CAWGVGGSTEAFF. The genes are TRBV30 and TRBJ1-1, with D possibly TRBD1 on 5 matching bases. The CDR3 has 13 residues. V lost 5 bases, J lost 5 bases, and 15 bases lay in between. Germline values: CDR1 GTSNPN, CDR2 SVGIG (reference sequence).

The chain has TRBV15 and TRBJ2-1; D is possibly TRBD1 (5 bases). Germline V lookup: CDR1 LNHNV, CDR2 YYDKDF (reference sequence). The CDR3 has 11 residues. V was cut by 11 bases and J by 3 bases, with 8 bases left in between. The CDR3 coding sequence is TGTGCCTCTCAGGGCTACAATGAGCAGTTCTTC. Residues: CASQGYNEQFF. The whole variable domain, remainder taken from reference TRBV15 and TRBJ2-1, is DAMVIQNPRYQVTQFGKPVTLSCSQTLNHNVMYWYQQKSSQAPKLLFHYYDKDFNNEADTPDNFQSRRPNTSFCFLDIRSPGLGDTAMYLCASQGYNEQFFGPGTRLTVL.

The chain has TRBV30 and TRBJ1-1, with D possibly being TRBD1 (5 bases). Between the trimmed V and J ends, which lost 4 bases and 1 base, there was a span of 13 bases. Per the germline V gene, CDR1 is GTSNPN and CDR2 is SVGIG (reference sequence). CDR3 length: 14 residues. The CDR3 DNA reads TGTGCCTGGAAACCAGGGACTCGGAACACTGAAGCTTTCTTT. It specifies CAWKPGTRNTEAFF.

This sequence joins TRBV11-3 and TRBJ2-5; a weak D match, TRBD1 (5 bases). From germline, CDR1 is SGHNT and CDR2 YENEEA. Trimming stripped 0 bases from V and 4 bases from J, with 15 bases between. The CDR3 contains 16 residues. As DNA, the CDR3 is TGTGCCAGCAGCTTAGACCAGGGTAAGCATACAGAGACCCAGTACTTC. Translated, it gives CASSLDQGKHTETQYF.